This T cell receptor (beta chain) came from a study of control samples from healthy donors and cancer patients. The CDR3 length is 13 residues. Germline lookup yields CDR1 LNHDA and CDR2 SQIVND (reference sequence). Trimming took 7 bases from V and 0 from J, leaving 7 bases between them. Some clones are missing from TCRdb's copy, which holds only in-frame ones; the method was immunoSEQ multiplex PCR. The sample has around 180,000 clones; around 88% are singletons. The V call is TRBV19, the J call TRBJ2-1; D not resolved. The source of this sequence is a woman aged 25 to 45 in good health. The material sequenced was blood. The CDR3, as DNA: TGTGCCAGTACCCCAACCTCCTACAATGAGCAGTTCTTC. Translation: CASTPTSYNEQFF.